This is a list of T cell receptor beta chains from one sample in a study of T cell responses to AZD1222 COVID-19 vaccine. Assay used: immunoSEQ multiplex PCR; TCRdb lists only in-frame clones, some missing. Here the sample spans under 120,000 clones, about 92% being singletons. Sequences were derived from peripheral blood, sampled on day 0 of AZD1222 vaccination. Receptor source: an adult in good health. Each CDR3 is given with its conserved first and last residue.

v_call,cdr3_aa
TRBV25-1,CASKAWHGYTF
TRBV5-6,CASSSKSRSNTGELFF
TRBV19,CASSNFHGELFF
TRBV15,CATSRKQGAAHEQYF
TRBV11-3,CASTGPTETQYF
TRBV18,CASSPPAGETQYF
TRBV27,CASIPTSGSYEQYF
TRBV7-9,CASSLEGTPISEQYF
TRBV20-1,CSAGEETQYF
TRBV27,CASRISLNVDYGYTF
TRBV7-3,CASSVGQPSMNTEAFF
TRBV27,CASSSLSEAFF
TRBV9,CASSTHSYEQYF
TRBV6-5,CATRDRGGGGYTF